This T cell receptor (beta chain) derives from a study of identical twins. General study results and limits: Cord blood beta clonotypes that were abundant carried fewer insertions, and memory repertoires showed no such trend. Out-of-frame alpha sequences common to twins were enriched for low generation probability.

In germline, CDR1 is MGHDK, CDR2 SYGVNS. The CDR3 covers 17 residues. With 5 bases clipped from V and 1 base from J, the junction kept 10 bases outside the gene matches. Template switching, a step in the protocol, added a universal primer site, and cDNA carried unique molecular identifiers. TCRdb passed the 5' RACE reads through MiXCR, listing each CDR3 protein once. This table has 350,000 to 400,000 distinct CDR3 sequences, about 9% appearing once. This clonotype was found a few times. Antigen unknown. The TCR comes from a woman aged 50 to 60 in good health. The chain is built from TRBV25-1 and TRBJ2-1; TRBD1 matches at 8 bases. Sequences were obtained from naive T cells sorted from blood. CDR3 nucleotide sequence: TGTGCCAGCAGTTCCCTCCAACAGGGGGGTTCCTACAATGAGCAGTTCTTC. It codes for CASSSLQQGGSYNEQFF.